Below are 17 T cell receptor beta chains sequenced from a single sample in a study of OX40 agonist ivuxolimab in advanced cancers. TCRdb keeps only in-frame clones here, not all; method: immunoSEQ multiplex PCR. The table shows 65,000 to 90,000 clones, with roughly four fifths occurring only once. Sequenced here: CD4+ or CD8+ T cells sorted from blood, sampled in a trial of the OX40 agonist ivuxolimab. These receptors all stem from an adult with an advanced solid tumor such as melanoma, head and neck, liver or kidney cancer.

This clone came up once. The chain joins TRBV23-1 to TRBJ2-3, with D maybe TRBD1 (6 bases). TRBV23-1 is an open reading frame whose function is uncertain. The CDR3 totals 17 residues. V lost 0 bases to trimming and J lost 4 bases, with 17 bases between them. The CDR3 spells CASSQSGASPWADTQYF. The CDR3 DNA sequence: TGCGCCAGCAGTCAATCGGGGGCGAGCCCCTGGGCAGATACGCAGTATTTT.

The rearrangement joins TRBV6-5 to TRBJ2-7; 9 positions match TRBD1. CDR1 MNHEY and CDR2 SVGAGI come from the germline V gene. The CDR3 totals 13 residues. The J segment lost 0 bases and the V segment lost 10 bases, leaving 4 bases of the junction unmatched. The CDR3 nucleotides are TGTGCCACCGGACAGGGGAGCTCCTACGAGCAGTACTTC. Translated: CATGQGSSYEQYF.

This chain joins TRBV19 and TRBJ2-1; D unclear. The CDR3 spans 15 residues. The ends were cut back, 3 bases at V and 3 bases at J, with 12 bases in the middle. Germline loops: CDR1 LNHDA, CDR2 SQIVND (reference sequence). The CDR3 loop is CASSMGNPDYNEQFF. CDR3 sequence (DNA): TGTGCCAGTAGTATGGGAAATCCGGACTACAATGAGCAGTTCTTC. The full variable domain, in which reference TRBV19 and TRBJ2-1 provide the parts outside the CDR3, is DGGITQSPKYLFRKEGQNVTLSCEQNLNHDAMYWYRQDPGQGLRLIYYSQIVNDFQKGDIAEGYSVSREKKESFPLTVTSAQKNPTAFYLCASSMGNPDYNEQFFGPGTRLTVL.

This chain uses TRBV19 with TRBJ1-1, with a tentative D call TRBD1 (5 bases). Germline assignment: CDR1 LNHDA and CDR2 SQIVND (reference sequence). V lost 3 bases and J lost 1, with 9 bases in between. The CDR3 runs to 14 residues. The CDR3 coding sequence is TGTGCCAGTAGTATTTCTGGGGGGAACACTGAAGCTTTCTTT. It specifies CASSISGGNTEAFF.

This clone has only one observation. The chain links TRBV6-5 to TRBJ2-7, with TRBD1 as a possible D gene (5 bases). Germline-derived CDR1 and CDR2 are MNHEY and SVGAGI. The CDR3 is 13 amino acids. Trimming left V 6 bases short and J 0 bases short, with 9 bases between. For the CDR3, the DNA is TGTGCCAGCAGCTACAGGAGCTCCTACGAGCAGTACTTC. Translated, it gives CASSYRSSYEQYF.

The gene calls are TRBV7-2 and TRBJ1-5, with TRBD1 identical over 7 bases. V was pared by 2 bases and J by 5 bases, with 9 bases of the junction left unmatched. Germline V CDR1 and CDR2: SGHTA, FQGNSA. The CDR3 extends over 16 amino acids. As DNA, the CDR3 is TGTGCCAGCAGCTTAAACGGGGGACAGTACTATCAGCCCCAGCATTTT. Its translation: CASSLNGGQYYQPQHF. The full variable domain, its missing parts supplied by reference TRBV7-2 and TRBJ1-5, is GAGVSQSPSNKVTEKGKDVELRCDPISGHTALYWYRQSLGQGLEFLIYFQGNSAPDKSGLPSDRFSAERTGGSVSTLTIQRTQQEDSAVYLCASSLNGGQYYQPQHFGDGTRLSIL.

The chain has TRBV27 and TRBJ2-1, with D unresolved. The CDR3 totals 15 residues. V was cut by 0 bases and J by 2 bases, with 8 bases left in between. CDR1 and CDR2 (germline): MNHEY, SMNVEV (reference sequence). Here the CDR3 reads CASSLSRDAYNEQFF. DNA for the CDR3: TGTGCCAGCAGTTTATCGAGAGATGCCTACAATGAGCAGTTCTTC.

V usage is TRBV10-3 and J usage is TRBJ2-1; D uncertain. The length of the CDR3 is 11 residues. The germline V and J ends were trimmed by 8 bases and 10 bases, with 12 bases remaining between them. The germline V gene encodes CDR1 ENHRY and CDR2 SYGVKD. This CDR3 is CAISAAAEQFF. CDR3 DNA: TGTGCCATCTCCGCAGCTGCCGAGCAGTTCTTC.

This chain uses TRBV12-1 with TRBJ1-5. TRBV12-1 is noted as a pseudogene. There are 13 residues in the CDR3. This CDR3 reads CASSLITNQPQHF. The CDR3 DNA follows: TGTGCCAGCAGCTTGATAACCAATCAGCCCCAGCATTTT.

The chain has TRBV7-9 and TRBJ2-7, with 9 bases fitting TRBD2. Germline V CDR1 and CDR2: SEHNR, FQNEAQ (reference sequence). V lost 2 bases, J lost 6 bases, and 8 bases stayed unmatched. The CDR3 is 15 residues long. CDR3 loop: CASSLTGGGASEQYF. The CDR3 nucleotides are TGTGCCAGCAGCTTAACCGGCGGGGGGGCCAGCGAGCAGTACTTC.

V gene TRBV11-1 combines with J gene TRBJ2-7; D unresolved. With 4 bases removed from V and 0 bases from J, the gap between germline ends came to 4 bases. CDR1 is SGHAT and CDR2 is FQDESV in the germline V gene (reference sequence). The CDR3 runs 12 residues. The CDR3 loop is CASSSDSYEQYF. DNA of the CDR3: TGTGCCAGCAGCTCCGACTCCTACGAGCAGTACTTC.

The chain employs TRBV5-1 and TRBJ2-7; D is unclear. This CDR3 spans 13 amino acids. The germline V and J ends were trimmed by 1 base and 3 bases, with 8 bases remaining between them. Per the germline V gene, CDR1 is SGHRS and CDR2 is YFSETQ. CDR3 in amino acids: CASSLLPDYEQYF. Here the CDR3 DNA reads TGCGCCAGCAGCTTGCTTCCCGACTACGAGCAGTACTTC.

The chain is built from TRBV7-2 and TRBJ2-7; D is unresolved. CDR1 and CDR2 (germline): SGHTA, FQGNSA. The CDR3 totals 15 residues. With 2 bases removed from V and 0 bases from J, the gap between germline ends came to 11 bases. The CDR3 DNA reads as TGTGCCAGCAGCTTAATTGGTGCAAGCTCCTACGAGCAGTACTTC. Translating gives CASSLIGASSYEQYF. The variable domain in full, completed from reference TRBV7-2 and TRBJ2-7, reads GAGVSQSPSNKVTEKGKDVELRCDPISGHTALYWYRQSLGQGLEFLIYFQGNSAPDKSGLPSDRFSAERTGGSVSTLTIQRTQQEDSAVYLCASSLIGASSYEQYFGPGTRLTVT.

This clone has more than one count but fewer than ten. The DNA for the CDR3 is TGTGCCAGCAGCGTACTAGCGGGGACCACTGGGAATGAGCAGTTCTTC. Translated, it gives CASSVLAGTTGNEQFF. This chain joins TRBV7-2 and TRBJ2-1, with TRBD2 matching 10 bases. The CDR3 is 16 amino acids. Germline loops: CDR1 SGHTA, CDR2 FQGNSA. The junction had 11 bases not matched to a gene; V was cut back by 5 bases and J by 7 bases.

The chain carries TRBV2 and TRBJ1-6, with D possibly matching TRBD1 (6 bases). The CDR3 covers 15 residues. The germline V gene encodes CDR1 SNHLY and CDR2 FYNNEI. V lost 6 bases to trimming and J lost 8 bases, with 17 bases between them. CDR3 protein: CASRRIQGADSPLHF. The CDR3 nucleotides are TGTGCCAGCAGAAGGATACAGGGCGCCGATTCACCCCTCCACTTT.

The chain uses TRBV10-1 and TRBJ2-3; D gene unclear. CDR1 and CDR2 from the germline V gene are WNHNN and SYGVQD (reference sequence). Trimming removed 7 bases from V and 7 bases from J, with 9 bases in between. This CDR3 region has 11 residues. This CDR3 is CASNLTNTQYF. The CDR3 DNA follows: TGCGCCAGCAACTTGACCAATACGCAGTATTTT.

The V and J genes are TRBV15 and TRBJ1-1; D gene unclear. This CDR3 spans 12 amino acids. Per germline, CDR1 LNHNV and CDR2 YYDKDF (reference sequence). V lost 0 bases and J 11 bases, leaving 10 bases between the germline ends. CDR3 amino acids: CATSREGGLAFF. The CDR3 nucleotides are TGTGCCACCAGCAGAGAAGGTGGATTGGCTTTCTTT.